A single sample is the source of the 32 T cell receptor beta chains below, sequenced in a study of cytomegalovirus exposure and HLA in healthy donors. With 60 Vbeta and 13 Jbeta primers, the PCR was carried out. The data were produced by immunoSEQ multiplex PCR, yet TCRdb's version contains in-frame clones alone and is incomplete. The sample contains 130,000 or so clones, about four fifths of which appear only once. The sequencing input was PBMCs. The receptors were sampled from a man aged 18 to 29 in good health and CMV-seronegative.

J is TRBJ2-1 and V is TRBV5-6; the D gene is possibly TRBD2 (5 bases). The CDR3 runs to 15 residues. CDR1 and CDR2 from the germline V gene are SGHDT and YYEEEE. V dropped 6 bases and J dropped 0 bases, with 13 bases sitting between them. This CDR3 reads CASNSWAGSYNEQFF. CDR3 sequence (DNA): TGTGCCAGCAATTCGTGGGCGGGCTCCTACAATGAGCAGTTCTTC.

This rearrangement joins TRBV10-3 to TRBJ2-7; the match to TRBD1 covers 9 bases. CDR3 length equals 15 residues. Germline V lookup: CDR1 ENHRY, CDR2 SYGVKD. The ends lost 4 bases at V and 5 bases at J; junction bases unmatched: 9. The CDR3 sequence is CAISGADRGNDEQYF. CDR3 DNA: TGTGCCATCAGTGGGGCGGACAGGGGAAACGACGAGCAGTACTTC.

The chain joins TRBV9 to TRBJ1-2, with 8 positions matching TRBD1. The CDR3 loop spans 14 amino acids. Looked up from germline, CDR1 is SGDLS and CDR2 is YYNGEE. V was clipped by 0 bases and J by 4 bases; unmatched bases: 2. The DNA for the CDR3 is TGTGCCAGCAGCGTAGACGACAGGGGCTATGGCTACACCTTC. It is translated as CASSVDDRGYGYTF.

This rearrangement joins TRBV2 to TRBJ1-5, with D possibly matching TRBD1 (5 bases). Germline values: CDR1 SNHLY, CDR2 FYNNEI. The CDR3 runs 14 residues. The germline V and J ends were trimmed by 6 bases and 0 bases, with 9 bases remaining between them. The CDR3 sequence: CASRPTGSNQPQHF. The CDR3 coding sequence is TGTGCCAGCAGACCCACAGGTAGCAATCAGCCCCAGCATTTT.

CDR3 DNA: TGTGCCAGCAGTGAACCCGCTCGGGGGTTGATGCAGTACTTC. Amino acid sequence: CASSEPARGLMQYF. The chain links TRBV6-1 to TRBJ2-7, with a possible D match to TRBD2 (6 bases). CDR3 size: 14 residues. The V end lost 2 bases, the J end lost 9 bases, and 17 bases lay between the germline ends. From germline, CDR1 is MNHNS and CDR2 SASEGT.

The chain links TRBV15 to TRBJ1-6; D is possibly TRBD1 (6 bases). This CDR3 has 15 amino acids. V lost 0 bases and J 10 bases, leaving 13 bases between the germline ends. Per germline, CDR1 LNHNV and CDR2 YYDKDF (reference sequence). The CDR3 DNA sequence: TGTGCCACCAGCAGAGAGGGTGGGGGCAGGTCACCCCTCCACTTT. Amino acids: CATSREGGGRSPLHF.

Only a few counts were recorded for this clone. The chain joins TRBV5-1 to TRBJ2-5; D is undetermined. Trimming shortened V by 0 bases and J by 3 bases, and 9 bases separated the two germline ends. The CDR3 is 14 residues long. Germline CDR1 reads SGHRS; CDR2 reads YFSETQ. CDR3 sequence (DNA): TGCGCCAGCAGCTTGGTAGCCCAGAAAGAGACCCAGTACTTC. Its protein product is CASSLVAQKETQYF. The complete variable domain, with remaining parts taken from reference TRBV5-1 and TRBJ2-5, reads KAGVTQTPRYLIKTRGQQVTLSCSPISGHRSVSWYQQTPGQGLQFLFEYFSETQRNKGNFPGRFSGRQFSNSRSEMNVSTLELGDSALYLCASSLVAQKETQYFGPGTRLLVL.

Only a few counts were recorded for this clone. V usage is TRBV11-1 and J usage is TRBJ2-3; D perhaps matches TRBD1 (6 bases). V was trimmed by 3 bases and J by 3 bases, leaving 13 bases between them. This CDR3 spans 15 amino acids. Per germline, CDR1 SGHAT and CDR2 FQDESV (reference sequence). For the CDR3, the DNA is TGTGCCAGCAGCTTGGGGGCCCATTTAACAGATACGCAGTATTTT. Its protein is CASSLGAHLTDTQYF.

This clone was seen only a few times. The chain links TRBV19 to TRBJ1-2, with D hard to call. V shed 1 base and J shed 4 bases, with 10 bases lying between them. The CDR3 is 14 amino acids. Germline V gene sequence: CDR1 LNHDA, CDR2 SQIVND (reference sequence). The CDR3 region has the DNA TGTGCCAGTAGTATAGGTGGAGGGCCCTATGGCTACACCTTC. It codes for CASSIGGGPYGYTF.

The rearrangement joins TRBV6-5 to TRBJ2-7; 9 positions agree with TRBD1. Germline CDR1 reads MNHEY; CDR2 reads SVGAGI. There are 14 residues in the CDR3. Trimming took 6 bases from V and 4 from J; bases not matched to a gene: 7. The DNA for the CDR3 is TGTGCCAGCAGCGGGACAGGGTTTAGGTACGAGCAGTACTTC. It encodes CASSGTGFRYEQYF.

V usage is TRBV5-1 and J usage is TRBJ2-5; D is possibly TRBD1 (6 bases). V gave up 3 bases and J gave up 0 bases, with 9 bases separating them. CDR1 and CDR2 from the germline V gene are SGHRS and YFSETQ. CDR3 length equals 14 residues. CDR3 region: CASSWGLYQETQYF. CDR3 coding DNA: TGCGCCAGCAGCTGGGGGCTCTACCAAGAGACCCAGTACTTC.

The chain has TRBV6-5 and TRBJ1-2; possible D gene TRBD1, 5 bases. V shed 6 bases and J shed 6 bases, with 17 bases lying between them. Germline-derived CDR1 and CDR2 are MNHEY and SVGAGI. The length of the CDR3 is 14 residues. The CDR3 loop is CASRPPGEGHGYTF. The DNA for the CDR3 is TGTGCCAGCAGGCCCCCGGGGGAGGGACATGGCTACACCTTC.

CDR3 sequence (DNA): TGTGCCAGCAGCCCCCTTACAGGGGTAGGTAATACGCAGTATTTT. Its protein is CASSPLTGVGNTQYF. The rearrangement uses TRBV7-9 and TRBJ2-3; 7 bases line up with TRBD1. The CDR3 covers 15 residues. Germline V gene data show CDR1 as SEHNR and CDR2 as FQNEAQ (reference sequence). The V and J ends lost 5 bases and 7 bases, in that order; junction bases with no gene match: 12.

V gene TRBV2 combines with J gene TRBJ2-5; possibly TRBD1 for D (6 bases). Germline V gene lookup returns CDR1 SNHLY and CDR2 FYNNEI. V lost 6 bases, J lost 4 bases, and 9 bases lay in between. The CDR3 runs to 12 residues. CDR3 protein: CASRGQIETQYF. In DNA form, the CDR3 reads TGTGCCAGCAGAGGACAGATAGAGACCCAGTACTTC.

The chain employs TRBV7-9 and TRBJ1-6, with D possibly being TRBD1 (5 bases). V lost 5 bases to trimming and J lost 10 bases, with 12 bases between them. This CDR3 is built from 13 residues. Looked up from germline, CDR1 is SEHNR and CDR2 is FQNEAQ (reference sequence). CDR3 residues: CASSVDGGSPLHF. The CDR3 nucleotides read TGTGCCAGCAGCGTAGACGGGGGGTCACCCCTCCACTTT.

This clone was seen just once. Relative to the germline gene, one junction end is altered; a read error may explain this. The chain joins TRBV5-5 to TRBJ1-2, with a possible D match to TRBD1 (6 bases). The CDR3 loop spans 14 amino acids. The germline gives CDR1 SGHKS, CDR2 YYEKEE (reference sequence). In nucleotides, the CDR3 is TGTGCCAGCAGCGGTATATCGGGGGGCTATGCCTACACCTTC. This codes for CASSGISGGYAYTF.

The chain employs TRBV11-2 and TRBJ2-1; 9 bases fit TRBD2. Trimming took 1 base from V and 7 from J; bases not matched to a gene: 11. Per germline, CDR1 SGHAT and CDR2 FQNNGV. The CDR3 has 17 amino acids. The CDR3 DNA follows: TGTGCCAGCAGCTTAGTGTGGCGGGGGGGCCGGCAGAATGAGCAGTTCTTC. Translated: CASSLVWRGGRQNEQFF.

The genes are TRBV7-9 and TRBJ2-2, with a tentative D call TRBD2 (5 bases). Germline V gene data show CDR1 as SEHNR and CDR2 as FQNEAQ (reference sequence). The ends were cut back, 2 bases at V and 4 bases at J, with 17 bases in the middle. This CDR3 has 17 amino acids. The CDR3 bases are TGTGCCAGCAGCTTACCGCCTACGGGGAGAGGCACCGGGGAGCTGTTTTTT. Its translation: CASSLPPTGRGTGELFF.

This chain uses TRBV2 with TRBJ2-5; the match to TRBD1 covers 8 bases. The CDR3 contains 15 residues. J gave up 1 base and V 1 base, and 2 bases lay outside the gene matches. Germline V gives CDR1 SNHLY, CDR2 FYNNEI. In DNA, the CDR3 is TGTGCCAGCAGTGAAGGACAGGGGACCCAAGAGACCCAGTACTTC. This translates into CASSEGQGTQETQYF. The full variable domain, with the rest looked up from reference TRBV2 and TRBJ2-5, is EPEVTQTPSHQVTQMGQEVILRCVPISNHLYFYWYRQILGQKVEFLVSFYNNEISEKSEIFDDQFSVERPDGSNFTLKIRSTKLEDSAMYFCASSEGQGTQETQYFGPGTRLLVL.

V gene TRBV7-9 combines with J gene TRBJ1-5; 11 bases fit TRBD1. The CDR3 consists of 15 residues. Germline V gene data show CDR1 as SEHNR and CDR2 as FQNEAQ (reference sequence). V gave up 5 bases and J gave up 7 bases; unmatched junction bases: 7. The CDR3 sequence: CASSHGQGAVQPQHF. The CDR3 DNA reads as TGTGCCAGCAGCCACGGACAGGGGGCTGTGCAGCCCCAGCATTTT.

This clone has only one observation. The V and J genes are TRBV7-9 and TRBJ2-7, with 7 bases matching TRBD1. V was pared by 5 bases and J by 4 bases, with 17 bases of the junction left unmatched. CDR3 length: 17 amino acids. Germline V gene data show CDR1 as SEHNR and CDR2 as FQNEAQ (reference sequence). CDR3 region: CASSLRNTGQDLYEQYF. CDR3 nucleotides: TGTGCCAGCAGCCTACGCAACACCGGACAGGACCTTTACGAGCAGTACTTC. The full variable domain, completed using reference TRBV7-9 and TRBJ2-7, is DTGVSQNPRHKITKRGQNVTFRCDPISEHNRLYWYRQTLGQGPEFLTYFQNEAQLEKSRLLSDRFSAERPKGSFSTLEIQRTEQGDSAMYLCASSLRNTGQDLYEQYFGPGTRLTVT.

The chain couples TRBV7-2 to TRBJ1-1, with D hard to call. The CDR3 is 15 amino acids. V gave up 1 base and J gave up 3 bases, with 12 bases separating them. Germline assignment: CDR1 SGHTA and CDR2 FQGNSA. CDR3: CASSLVSRGDTEAFF. The CDR3 DNA is TGTGCCAGCAGCTTAGTATCCCGGGGAGACACTGAAGCTTTCTTT.

This chain uses TRBV19 with TRBJ1-2; 7 bases agree with TRBD1. The V and J ends lost 9 bases and 4 bases, in that order; junction bases with no gene match: 8. This CDR3 region has 13 residues. Germline V gene data show CDR1 as LNHDA and CDR2 as SQIVND (reference sequence). CDR3 sequence reads: CASAGQFIYGYTF. The DNA for the CDR3 is TGTGCCAGCGCGGGACAGTTTATCTATGGCTACACCTTC.

The chain links TRBV4-3 to TRBJ2-3; TRBD2 aligns across 9 bases. The CDR3 sequence is 16 residues long. Germline V gives CDR1 LGHNA, CDR2 YSLEER. V gave up 3 bases and J gave up 1 base; unmatched junction bases: 5. The CDR3 DNA reads as TGCGCCAGCAGCCATTCTAGCGGGGTGGGCACAGATACGCAGTATTTT. Its translation: CASSHSSGVGTDTQYF.

The genes are TRBV7-9 and TRBJ2-1, with 7 bases that match TRBD2. The CDR3 runs 15 residues. CDR1 and CDR2 from the germline V gene are SEHNR and FQNEAQ (reference sequence). V dropped 2 bases and J dropped 9; count of bases not matched to a gene: 10. The CDR3 spells CASSLMGGKEVEQFF. CDR3 bases: TGTGCCAGCAGCTTAATGGGGGGGAAAGAGGTTGAGCAGTTCTTC.

In this sample, this clone turned up a few times. The chain couples TRBV7-2 to TRBJ1-4; TRBD1 is a possible D gene (6 bases). V lost 5 bases and J lost 3, with 13 bases in between. CDR1 is SGHTA and CDR2 is FQGNSA in the germline V gene. CDR3 length equals 15 residues. CDR3: CASSPMTGANEKLFF. For the CDR3, the DNA is TGTGCCAGCAGCCCGATGACAGGTGCTAATGAAAAACTGTTTTTT.

The chain links TRBV7-9 to TRBJ2-1; possible D gene TRBD2, 6 bases. Germline V gene sequence: CDR1 SEHNR, CDR2 FQNEAQ (reference sequence). There are 13 residues in the CDR3. V was clipped by 5 bases and J by 6 bases, with 11 bases between them. CDR3 bases: TGTGCCAGCAGCCAAGGGACTCGCAATGAGCAGTTCTTC. It translates to CASSQGTRNEQFF.

V usage is TRBV5-6 and J usage is TRBJ1-4; D remains unclear. Germline V gene lookup returns CDR1 SGHDT and CDR2 YYEEEE. Between the trimmed V and J ends, which lost 4 bases and 6 bases, there was a span of 13 bases. This CDR3 is 14 amino acids long. CDR3: CASSLLNQDEKLFF. DNA of the CDR3: TGTGCCAGCAGCCTGTTAAATCAGGATGAAAAACTGTTTTTT.

The rearrangement uses TRBV11-2 and TRBJ2-7, with 13 bases lining up with TRBD2. After removal of 5 bases from V and 2 bases from J, the junction contained 0 bases not matched to a gene. Looked up from germline, CDR1 is SGHAT and CDR2 is FQNNGV. This CDR3 spans 14 amino acids. CDR3 residues: CASSTSGGAYEQYF. CDR3 bases: TGTGCCAGCAGCACTAGCGGGGGGGCCTACGAGCAGTACTTC. The full variable domain, with the rest looked up from reference TRBV11-2 and TRBJ2-7, is EAGVAQSPRYKIIEKRQSVAFWCNPISGHATLYWYQQILGQGPKLLIQFQNNGVVDDSQLPKDRFSAERLKGVDSTLKIQPAKLEDSAVYLCASSTSGGAYEQYFGPGTRLTVT.

This chain joins TRBV5-1 and TRBJ2-5; D is perhaps TRBD1 (5 bases). Germline CDR1 SGHRS, CDR2 YFSETQ. Trimming removed 0 bases from V and 2 bases from J, with 14 bases in between. This CDR3 region has 16 residues. This chain's CDR3 is CASSLEGQVPQETQYF. The CDR3 DNA sequence: TGCGCCAGCAGCTTGGAGGGGCAGGTCCCTCAAGAGACCCAGTACTTC.

J is TRBJ1-5 and V is TRBV6-6; 8 bases line up with TRBD1. There are 15 residues in the CDR3. Germline values: CDR1 MNHNY, CDR2 SVGAGI (reference sequence). V was pared by 6 bases and J by 0 bases, with 4 bases of the junction left unmatched. The CDR3 DNA reads as TGTGCCAGCAGCGGGACAGGAAGTAGCAATCAGCCCCAGCATTTT. Translated, it gives CASSGTGSSNQPQHF.

The chain uses TRBV6-5 and TRBJ1-4; D ambiguous. V lost 4 bases, J lost 8 bases, and 14 bases lay in between. The CDR3 is 14 amino acids. Germline V gene sequence: CDR1 MNHEY, CDR2 SVGAGI. CDR3 nucleotides: TGTGCCAGCAGTTTTGGCAGGACTAGAGAAAAACTGTTTTTT. It encodes CASSFGRTREKLFF.